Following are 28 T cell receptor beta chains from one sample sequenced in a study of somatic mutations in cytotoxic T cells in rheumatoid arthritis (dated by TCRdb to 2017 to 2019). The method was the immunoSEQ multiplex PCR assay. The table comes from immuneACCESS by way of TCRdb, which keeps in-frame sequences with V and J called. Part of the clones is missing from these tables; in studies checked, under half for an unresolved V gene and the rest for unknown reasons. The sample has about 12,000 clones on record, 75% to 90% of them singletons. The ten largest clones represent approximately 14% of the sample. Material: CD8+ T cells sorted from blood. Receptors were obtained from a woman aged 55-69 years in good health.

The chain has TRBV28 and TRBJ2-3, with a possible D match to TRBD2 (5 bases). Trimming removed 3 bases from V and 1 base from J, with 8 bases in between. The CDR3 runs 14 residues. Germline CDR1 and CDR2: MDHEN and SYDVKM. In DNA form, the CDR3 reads TGTGCCAGCAGTTTCATTAGCGGCACAGATACGCAGTATTTT. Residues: CASSFISGTDTQYF. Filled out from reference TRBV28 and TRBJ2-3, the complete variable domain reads DVKVTQSSRYLVKRTGEKVFLECVQDMDHENMFWYRQDPGLGLRLIYFSYDVKMKEKGDIPEGYSVSREKKERFSLILESASTNQTSMYLCASSFISGTDTQYFGPGTRLTVL.

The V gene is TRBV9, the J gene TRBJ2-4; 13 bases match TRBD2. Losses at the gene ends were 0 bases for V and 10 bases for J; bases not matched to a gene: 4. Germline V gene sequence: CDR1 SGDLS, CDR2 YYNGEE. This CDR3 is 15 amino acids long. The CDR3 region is CASSVAGTSGDIQYF. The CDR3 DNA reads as TGTGCCAGCAGCGTAGCCGGGACTAGCGGGGATATTCAGTACTTC.

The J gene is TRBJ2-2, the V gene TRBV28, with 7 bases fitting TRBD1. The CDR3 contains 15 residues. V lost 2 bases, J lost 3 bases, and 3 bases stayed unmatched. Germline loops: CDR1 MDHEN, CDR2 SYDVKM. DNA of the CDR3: TGTGCCAGCAGTTTAGGAGGACAGGACACCGGGGAGCTGTTTTTT. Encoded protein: CASSLGGQDTGELFF.

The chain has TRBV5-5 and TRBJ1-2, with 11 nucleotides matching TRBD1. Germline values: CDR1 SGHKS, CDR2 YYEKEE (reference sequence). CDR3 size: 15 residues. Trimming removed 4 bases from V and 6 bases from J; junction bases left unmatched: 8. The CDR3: CASSQMDRGLDGYTF. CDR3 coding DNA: TGTGCCAGCAGCCAGATGGACAGGGGGCTCGATGGCTACACCTTC.

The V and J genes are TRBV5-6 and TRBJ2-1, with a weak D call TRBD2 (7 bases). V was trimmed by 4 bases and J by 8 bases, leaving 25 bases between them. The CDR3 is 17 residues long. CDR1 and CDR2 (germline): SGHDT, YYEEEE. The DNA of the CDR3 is TGTGCCAGCAGCGATGGAGTCGTGTGGGGGGGGGCCCATGAGCAGTTCTTC. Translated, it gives CASSDGVVWGGAHEQFF.

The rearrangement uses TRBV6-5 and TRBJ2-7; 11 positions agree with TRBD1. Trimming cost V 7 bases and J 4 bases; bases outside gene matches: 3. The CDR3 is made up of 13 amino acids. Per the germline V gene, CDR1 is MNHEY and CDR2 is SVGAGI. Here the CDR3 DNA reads TGTGCCAGCAAGGGGACAGGGGGATACGAGCAGTACTTC. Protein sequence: CASKGTGGYEQYF.

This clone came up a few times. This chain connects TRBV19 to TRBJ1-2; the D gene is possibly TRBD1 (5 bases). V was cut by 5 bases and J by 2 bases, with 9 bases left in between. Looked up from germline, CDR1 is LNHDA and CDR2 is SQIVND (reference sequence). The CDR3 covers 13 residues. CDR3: CASSVRQNYGYTF. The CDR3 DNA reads TGTGCCAGTAGTGTGCGACAGAACTATGGCTACACCTTC.

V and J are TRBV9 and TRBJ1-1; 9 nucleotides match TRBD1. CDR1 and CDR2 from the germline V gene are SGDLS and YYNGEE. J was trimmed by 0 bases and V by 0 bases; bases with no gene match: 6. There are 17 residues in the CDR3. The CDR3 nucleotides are TGTGCCAGCAGCGTAGCCCCGGACAGGGGCATGAACACTGAAGCTTTCTTT. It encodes CASSVAPDRGMNTEAFF.

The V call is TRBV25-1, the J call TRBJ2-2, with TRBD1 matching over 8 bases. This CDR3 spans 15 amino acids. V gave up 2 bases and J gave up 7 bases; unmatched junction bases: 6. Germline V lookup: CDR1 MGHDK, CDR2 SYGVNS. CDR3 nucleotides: TGTGCCAGCAGTGAAGCAGGGGGCTTTGGCGGGGAGCTGTTTTTT. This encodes CASSEAGGFGGELFF.

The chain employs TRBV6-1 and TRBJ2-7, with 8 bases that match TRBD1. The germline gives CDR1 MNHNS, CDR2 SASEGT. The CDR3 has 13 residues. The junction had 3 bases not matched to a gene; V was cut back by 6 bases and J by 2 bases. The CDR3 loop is CASREQGAYEQYV. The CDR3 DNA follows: TGTGCCAGCAGGGAACAGGGGGCCTACGAGCAGTACGTC.

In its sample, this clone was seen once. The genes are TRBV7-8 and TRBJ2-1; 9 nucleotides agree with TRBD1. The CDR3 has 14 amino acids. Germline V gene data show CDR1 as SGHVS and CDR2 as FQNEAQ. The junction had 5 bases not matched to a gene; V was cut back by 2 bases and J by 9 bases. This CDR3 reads CASSLSDRGTEQFF. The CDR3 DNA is TGTGCCAGCAGCTTAAGTGACAGGGGGACTGAGCAGTTCTTC.

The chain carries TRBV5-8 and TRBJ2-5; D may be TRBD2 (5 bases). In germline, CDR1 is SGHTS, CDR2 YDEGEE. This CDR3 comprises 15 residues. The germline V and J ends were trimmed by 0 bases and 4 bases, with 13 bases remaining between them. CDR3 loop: CASSLGREGAETQYF. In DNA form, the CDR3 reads TGTGCCAGCAGCTTGGGACGAGAGGGTGCAGAGACCCAGTACTTC.

The CDR3 is CASSLTGVTNEKLFF. CDR3 DNA sequence: TGCGCCAGCAGCTTAACAGGGGTAACTAATGAAAAACTGTTTTTT. This chain joins TRBV5-1 and TRBJ1-4; 7 bases agree with TRBD1. Germline V gives CDR1 SGHRS, CDR2 YFSETQ. With 2 bases clipped from V and 1 base from J, the junction kept 2 bases outside the gene matches. The CDR3 totals 15 residues.

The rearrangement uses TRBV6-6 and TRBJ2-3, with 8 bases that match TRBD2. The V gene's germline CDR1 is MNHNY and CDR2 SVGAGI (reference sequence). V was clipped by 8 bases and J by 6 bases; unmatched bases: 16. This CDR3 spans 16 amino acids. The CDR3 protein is CASSPGGGPPADTQYF. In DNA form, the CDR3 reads TGTGCCAGCTCCCCTGGCGGGGGGCCACCAGCGGATACGCAGTATTTT.

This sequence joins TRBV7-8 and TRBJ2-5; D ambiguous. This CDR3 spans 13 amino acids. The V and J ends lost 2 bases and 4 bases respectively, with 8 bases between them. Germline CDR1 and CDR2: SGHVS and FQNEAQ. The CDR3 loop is CASSLSEVETQYF. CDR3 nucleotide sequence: TGTGCCAGCAGCTTAAGTGAGGTAGAGACCCAGTACTTC.

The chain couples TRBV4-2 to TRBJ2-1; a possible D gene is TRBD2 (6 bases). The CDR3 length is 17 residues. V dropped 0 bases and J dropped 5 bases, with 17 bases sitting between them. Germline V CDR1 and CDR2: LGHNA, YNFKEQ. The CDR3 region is CASSQERLARGDNEQFF. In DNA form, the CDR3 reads TGTGCCAGCAGCCAAGAAAGGCTAGCGAGAGGAGACAATGAGCAGTTCTTC.

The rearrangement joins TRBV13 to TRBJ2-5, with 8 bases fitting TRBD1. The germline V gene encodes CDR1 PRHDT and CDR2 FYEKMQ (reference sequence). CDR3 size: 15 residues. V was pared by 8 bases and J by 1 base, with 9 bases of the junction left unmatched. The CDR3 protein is CASLSQGASQETQYF. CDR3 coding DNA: TGTGCCAGCCTGTCGCAGGGGGCGTCCCAAGAGACCCAGTACTTC.

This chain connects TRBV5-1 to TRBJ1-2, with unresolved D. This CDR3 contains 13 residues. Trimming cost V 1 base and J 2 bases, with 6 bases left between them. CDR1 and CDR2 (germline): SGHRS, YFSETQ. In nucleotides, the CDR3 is TGCGCCAGCAGCTTGAACACCAACTATGGCTACACCTTC. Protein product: CASSLNTNYGYTF.

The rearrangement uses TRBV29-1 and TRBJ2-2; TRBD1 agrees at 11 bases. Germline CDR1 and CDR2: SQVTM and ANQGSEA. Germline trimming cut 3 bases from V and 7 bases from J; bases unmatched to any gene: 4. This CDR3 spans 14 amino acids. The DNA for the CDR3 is TGCAGCGTTGATGGACAGGGGGCCGGCGGGGAGCTGTTTTTT. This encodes CSVDGQGAGGELFF.

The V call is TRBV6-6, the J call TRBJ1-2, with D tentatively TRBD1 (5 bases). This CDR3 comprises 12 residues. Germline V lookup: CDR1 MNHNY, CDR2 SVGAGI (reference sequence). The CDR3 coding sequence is TGTGCGTTGGGGGGGTCTTTCTATGGCTACACCTTC. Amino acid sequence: CALGGSFYGYTF.

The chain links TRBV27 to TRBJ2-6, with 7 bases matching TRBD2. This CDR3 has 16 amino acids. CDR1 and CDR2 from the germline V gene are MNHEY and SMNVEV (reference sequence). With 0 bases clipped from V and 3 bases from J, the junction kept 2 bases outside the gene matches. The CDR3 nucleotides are TGTGCCAGCAGTTTATCGTGGGGGGGTGGGGCCAACGTCCTGACTTTC. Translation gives CASSLSWGGGANVLTF.

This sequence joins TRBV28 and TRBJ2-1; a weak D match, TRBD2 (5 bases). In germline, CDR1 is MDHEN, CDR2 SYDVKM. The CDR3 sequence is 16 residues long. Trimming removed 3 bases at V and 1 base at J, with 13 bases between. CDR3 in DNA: TGTGCCAGCAGTTTGAGGGCAGGTGGATCCTACAATGAGCAGTTCTTC. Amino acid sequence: CASSLRAGGSYNEQFF.

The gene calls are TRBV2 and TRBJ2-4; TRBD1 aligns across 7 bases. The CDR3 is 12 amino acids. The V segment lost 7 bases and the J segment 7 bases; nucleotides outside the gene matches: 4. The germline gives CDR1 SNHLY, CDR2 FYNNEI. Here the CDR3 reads CASKGAANIQYF. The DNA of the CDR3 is TGTGCCAGCAAGGGGGCCGCGAACATTCAGTACTTC.

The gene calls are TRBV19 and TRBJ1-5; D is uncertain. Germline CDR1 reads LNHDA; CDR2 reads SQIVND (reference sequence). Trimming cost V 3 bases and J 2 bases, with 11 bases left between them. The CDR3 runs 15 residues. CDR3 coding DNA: TGTGCCAGTAGTATCCGGGAGGGAGGCAATCAGCCCCAGCATTTT. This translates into CASSIREGGNQPQHF.

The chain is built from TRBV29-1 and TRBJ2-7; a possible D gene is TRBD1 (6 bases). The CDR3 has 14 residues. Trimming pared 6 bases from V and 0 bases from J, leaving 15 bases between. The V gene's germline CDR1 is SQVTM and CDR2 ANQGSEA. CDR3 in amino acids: CSVYGDTSSYEQYF. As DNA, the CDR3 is TGCAGCGTCTATGGGGACACAAGCTCCTACGAGCAGTACTTC.

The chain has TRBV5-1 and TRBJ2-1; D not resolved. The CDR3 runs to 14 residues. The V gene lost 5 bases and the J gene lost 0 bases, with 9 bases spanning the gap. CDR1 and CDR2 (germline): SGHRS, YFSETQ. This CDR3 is CASRPESSYNEQFF. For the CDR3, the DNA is TGCGCCAGCAGGCCCGAGAGCTCCTACAATGAGCAGTTCTTC.

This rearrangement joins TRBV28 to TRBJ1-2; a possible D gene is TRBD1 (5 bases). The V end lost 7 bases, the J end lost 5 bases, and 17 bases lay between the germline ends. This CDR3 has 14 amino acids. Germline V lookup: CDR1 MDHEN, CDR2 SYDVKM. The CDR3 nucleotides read TGTGCCAGCACCGTACGCGACAGTTTATATGGCTACACCTTC. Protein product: CASTVRDSLYGYTF.

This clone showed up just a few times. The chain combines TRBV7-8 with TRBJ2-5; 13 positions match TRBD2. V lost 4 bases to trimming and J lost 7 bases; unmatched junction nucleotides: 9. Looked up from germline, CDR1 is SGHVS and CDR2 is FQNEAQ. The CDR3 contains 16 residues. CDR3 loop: CASSSGRGLAGATQYF. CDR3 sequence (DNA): TGTGCCAGCAGCTCAGGTCGAGGACTAGCGGGGGCGACCCAGTACTTC.